This T cell receptor (beta chain) comes out of a study of radiotherapy plus CTLA-4 blockade in lung cancer. Study in general: Among all patients, 15% to 20% showed objective responses, while 30% to 35% had disease control. Findings and caveats of the study: Response was reportedly best predicted by early blood T cell clone dynamics, with interferon-beta. In blood, after radiotherapy plus ipilimumab, tumor-derived TCR clones expanded.

Trimming stripped 1 base from V and 3 bases from J, with 15 bases between. Germline values: CDR1 GTSNPN, CDR2 SVGIG (reference sequence). The CDR3 spans 15 residues. The study treated chemo-refractory metastatic non-small-cell lung cancer patients with focal radiation plus ipilimumab CTLA-4 blockade. This table comes from immunoSEQ multiplex PCR, and its TCRdb copy is limited to in-frame clones, with some not included. The data show about 110,000 clones, with more than 70% seen just once and 2% to 3% held by the top ten. In the case of this clone: No antigen is known for it.

The source of this sequence is a human donor with non-small cell lung cancer that progressed on radiotherapy plus ipilimumab. Some clones in this sample may be carry-over from other donors' samples. The V and J genes are TRBV30 and TRBJ1-1; D gene ambiguous. Here the sequenced sample was peripheral blood, taken from a patient treated with radiotherapy plus ipilimumab. The CDR3 nucleotides are TGTGCCTGGAGTGCCCCCCTCGACATATACACTGAAGCTTTCTTT. It specifies CAWSAPLDIYTEAFF.